This T cell receptor beta chain was sequenced in a study of T cell repertoires in cytomegalovirus infection. The wider study: Alongside well-studied HLA-B-restricted CMV epitopes, recently identified HLA-C-restricted CMV epitopes were also used. General study points: HLA-C-restricted CMV clonotypes gave the most frequent clonotype in two of eight donors.

TCRdb re-called the reads with MiXCR, one entry per CDR3 protein. The sample comprises hundreds of thousands of distinct CDR3 sequences, roughly 30% of which are singletons, and roughly 13% rests with the top ten. As regards this clonotype: Its specificity is unknown.

The sample consisted of cultured CD8+ T cells from PBMCs, taken from culture after CMV antigen stimulation. The sequence was obtained from a human donor in good health (CMV status not recorded). Some clones in this sample may be carry-over from other donors' samples.

CDR3 loop: CASSESTGGYQETQYF. CDR3 in DNA: TGTGCCAGCAGTGAATCGACAGGGGGTTACCAAGAGACCCAGTACTTC. This chain uses TRBV6-1 with TRBJ2-5; 9 bases agree with TRBD1. With 2 bases clipped from V and 0 bases from J, the junction kept 4 bases outside the gene matches. CDR1 and CDR2 from the germline V gene are MNHNS and SASEGT. The CDR3 spans 16 residues.